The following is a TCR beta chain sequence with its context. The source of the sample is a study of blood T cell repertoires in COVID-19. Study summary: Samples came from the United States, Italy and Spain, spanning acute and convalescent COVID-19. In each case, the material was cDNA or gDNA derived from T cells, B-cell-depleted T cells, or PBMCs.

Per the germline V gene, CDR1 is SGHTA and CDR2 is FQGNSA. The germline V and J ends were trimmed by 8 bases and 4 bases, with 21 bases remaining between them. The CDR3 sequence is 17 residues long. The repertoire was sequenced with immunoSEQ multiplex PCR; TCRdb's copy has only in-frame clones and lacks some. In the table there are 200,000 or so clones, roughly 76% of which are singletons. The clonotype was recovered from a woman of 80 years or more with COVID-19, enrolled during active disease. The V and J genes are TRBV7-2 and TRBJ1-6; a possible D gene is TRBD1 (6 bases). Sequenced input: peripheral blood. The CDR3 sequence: CASYGRGLTPYNSPLHF. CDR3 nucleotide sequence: TGTGCCAGCTATGGCAGGGGCCTTACCCCTTATAATTCACCCCTCCACTTT.